This TCR beta chain was recovered during a study of CD8+CD57+ T cells in acquired aplastic anemia. Germline CDR1 and CDR2: MNHEY and SMNVEV (reference sequence). Trimming removed 5 bases at V and 0 bases at J, with 10 bases between. CDR3 size: 14 residues. TCR beta VDJ and CDR3 profiles were obtained from a genomic DNA template. TCRdb used MiXCR to reprocess the reads, holding one entry per CDR3 protein. The sample holds around 220,000 distinct CDR3 sequences; less than 60% are singletons and the top ten take nearly 20%. Those patients picked for sequencing had displayed CD8+CD57+ cell expansion on flow cytometry.

Sequencing was performed on sorted CD4+, CD8+, or CD8+CD57+ T cells (not recorded which) from PBMCs. The V call is TRBV27, the J call TRBJ1-1; D remains unclear. The receptor was derived from a human donor with aplastic anemia. The CDR3, as DNA: TGTGCCAGCAGTCCCCATCTAATGAACACTGAAGCTTTCTTT. It translates to CASSPHLMNTEAFF.